These 22 T cell receptor beta chains came from one sample sequenced in a study of T cell responses to AZD1222 COVID-19 vaccine. Data came from immunoSEQ multiplex PCR; TCRdb stores just in-frame clones and leaves some out. This sample has about 180,000 clones, with 94% found just once. The material was peripheral blood, obtained 28 days after the second AZD1222 dose. The receptor set was obtained from an adult who received the AZD1222 COVID-19 vaccine.

The CDR3 nucleotides are TGTGCCAGCAGTGGGGGACAGTTGTGGTGGTATGGCTACACCTTC. It specifies CASSGGQLWWYGYTF. The J gene is TRBJ1-2, the V gene TRBV6-2 or TRBV6-3; TRBD1 matches at 7 bases. The V segment lost 5 bases and the J segment 5 bases; nucleotides outside the gene matches: 11. The CDR3 has 15 amino acids. In germline, CDR1 is MNHEY, CDR2 SVGEGT.

The V call is TRBV5-4, the J call TRBJ1-2; no reliable D call. V lost 4 bases to trimming and J lost 6 bases, with 19 bases between them. Per the germline V gene, CDR1 is SGHNT and CDR2 is YYREEE (reference sequence). The CDR3 is made up of 15 amino acids. Written as DNA, the CDR3 is TGTGCCAGCAGCCCCCCCTTGGTGCCCCATGATGGCTACACCTTC. Protein product: CASSPPLVPHDGYTF.

The chain has TRBV6-1 and TRBJ1-3, with D perhaps TRBD1 (6 bases). The V and J ends lost 2 bases and 3 bases respectively, with 14 bases between them. The CDR3 totals 16 residues. CDR1 MNHNS and CDR2 SASEGT come from the germline V gene. The CDR3 region has the DNA TGTGCCAGCAGTGAATCCAGGGGAGTTGTTGGAAACACCATATATTTT. Translation gives CASSESRGVVGNTIYF.

The chain couples TRBV18 to TRBJ2-2, with D tentatively TRBD2 (6 bases). Germline V gives CDR1 KGHSH, CDR2 LQKENI. Between the trimmed V and J ends, which lost 2 bases and 3 bases, there was a span of 10 bases. This CDR3 has 15 residues. CDR3 in DNA: TGTGCCAGCTCACCATCCGGGACTTACACCGGGGAGCTGTTTTTT. This sequence encodes CASSPSGTYTGELFF.

This clone occurred once. The rearrangement uses TRBV12-3 or TRBV12-4 and TRBJ2-5; perhaps TRBD1 as D (5 bases). This CDR3 spans 12 amino acids. Trimming removed 5 bases at V and 4 bases at J, with 8 bases between. The DNA of the CDR3 is TGTGCCAGCAGTCCCAGGGCAGAGACCCAGTACTTC. The encoded protein is CASSPRAETQYF.

J is TRBJ2-1 and V is TRBV7-2, with 9 bases matching TRBD1. The CDR3 covers 13 residues. Germline CDR1 reads SGHTA; CDR2 reads FQGNSA. V shed 4 bases, J shed 13 bases, and the junction held 8 bases outside the gene matches. The DNA for the CDR3 is TGTGCCAGCAGCTGGGCGGGACAGGGAGTTCAGTTCTTC. It yields the protein CASSWAGQGVQFF.

V gene TRBV6-6 combines with J gene TRBJ2-1, with D perhaps matching TRBD1 or TRBD2 (7 bases each). The CDR3 runs to 16 residues. Per germline, CDR1 MNHNY and CDR2 SVGAGI (reference sequence). V lost 0 bases and J 3 bases, leaving 12 bases between the germline ends. The CDR3 loop is CASSYSRGGNYNEQFF. DNA for the CDR3: TGTGCCAGCAGTTACTCCAGGGGGGGAAACTACAATGAGCAGTTCTTC.

J is TRBJ2-7 and V is TRBV7-9; D uncertain. The CDR3 sequence is 12 residues long. Germline loops: CDR1 SEHNR, CDR2 FQNEAQ (reference sequence). Trimming removed 2 bases from V and 5 bases from J, with 7 bases in between. The CDR3 DNA reads TGTGCCAGCAGCTTAATGAACAACGAGCAGTACTTC. It encodes CASSLMNNEQYF.

The chain is built from TRBV19 and TRBJ2-3; D remains unclear. V was cut by 4 bases and J by 3 bases, with 11 bases left in between. The germline V gene encodes CDR1 LNHDA and CDR2 SQIVND (reference sequence). The CDR3 has 14 residues. CDR3 in DNA: TGTGCCAGTAGTACGCCCTCTCTTACAGATACGCAGTATTTT. This sequence encodes CASSTPSLTDTQYF.

The chain is built from TRBV15 and TRBJ1-3; D ambiguous. This CDR3 has 15 residues. The V end lost 0 bases, the J end lost 0 bases, and 6 bases lay between the germline ends. CDR1 and CDR2 (germline): LNHNV, YYDKDF (reference sequence). CDR3 region: CATSRDRSSGNTIYF. Here the CDR3 DNA reads TGTGCCACCAGCAGAGACAGGTCCTCTGGAAACACCATATATTTT.

This chain links TRBV18 with TRBJ2-7; no reliable D call. V dropped 6 bases and J dropped 5 bases, with 14 bases sitting between them. Germline assignment: CDR1 KGHSH and CDR2 LQKENI. The CDR3 extends over 13 amino acids. Here the CDR3 reads CASSPDAVDEQYF. CDR3 DNA: TGTGCCAGCTCGCCGGACGCGGTAGACGAGCAGTACTTC.

The chain is built from TRBV5-1 and TRBJ2-7; perhaps TRBD1 as D (5 bases). This CDR3 contains 13 residues. Germline V gene lookup returns CDR1 SGHRS and CDR2 YFSETQ. The V and J ends lost 2 bases and 3 bases respectively, with 9 bases between them. The CDR3 loop reads CASSLDSYYEQYF. The CDR3 DNA reads TGCGCCAGCAGCTTAGACAGCTACTACGAGCAGTACTTC. Supplemented by reference TRBV5-1 and TRBJ2-7, the full variable domain reads KAGVTQTPRYLIKTRGQQVTLSCSPISGHRSVSWYQQTPGQGLQFLFEYFSETQRNKGNFPGRFSGRQFSNSRSEMNVSTLELGDSALYLCASSLDSYYEQYFGPGTRLTVT.

The gene calls are TRBV2 and TRBJ1-2, with D perhaps TRBD1 (5 bases). V lost 6 bases and J lost 5, with 19 bases in between. This CDR3 is built from 15 residues. Germline V CDR1 and CDR2: SNHLY, FYNNEI. In DNA, the CDR3 is TGTGCCAGCAGCGAAATTAGCGGGGCGGGGTATGGCTACACCTTC. As protein: CASSEISGAGYGYTF.

The count of this clone is one. CDR3 residues: CASSQTVARQSIQYF. The DNA of the CDR3 is TGTGCCAGTAGTCAAACCGTGGCACGTCAAAGCATTCAGTACTTC. The rearrangement uses TRBV19 and TRBJ2-4; D gene ambiguous. The germline V gene encodes CDR1 LNHDA and CDR2 SQIVND (reference sequence). The CDR3 runs to 15 residues. Trimming stripped 5 bases from V and 9 bases from J, with 20 bases between.

This sequence joins TRBV18 and TRBJ1-1; possible D gene TRBD1, 5 bases. The CDR3 covers 15 residues. Germline V gives CDR1 KGHSH, CDR2 LQKENI. V was shortened by 4 bases and J by 0 bases, with 12 bases between the two germline ends. As DNA, the CDR3 is TGTGCCAGCTCACTTCAGGAAGGGGTGAACACTGAAGCTTTCTTT. Amino acids: CASSLQEGVNTEAFF.

This chain connects TRBV6-5 to TRBJ2-1; 9 bases are shared with TRBD2. V dropped 5 bases and J dropped 7; count of bases not matched to a gene: 9. The length of the CDR3 is 15 residues. Germline V lookup: CDR1 MNHEY, CDR2 SVGAGI. As DNA, the CDR3 is TGTGCCAGCAGTCCGATTAGCGGGAGAAGAAATGAGCAGTTCTTC. It is translated as CASSPISGRRNEQFF.

V gene TRBV5-1 combines with J gene TRBJ2-1; D is perhaps TRBD2 (6 bases). The germline V and J ends were trimmed by 4 bases and 5 bases, with 7 bases remaining between them. This CDR3 contains 12 residues. Germline CDR1 is SGHRS and CDR2 is YFSETQ. CDR3 nucleotides: TGCGCCAGCAGCGAGCGGGACAATGAGCAGTTCTTC. It encodes CASSERDNEQFF.

The CDR3 loop reads CASSLWGGNQPQHF. The CDR3 nucleotides read TGTGCCAGCAGTTTATGGGGGGGCAATCAGCCCCAGCATTTT. The rearrangement uses TRBV28 and TRBJ1-5; a weak D match, TRBD1 (5 bases). Per germline, CDR1 MDHEN and CDR2 SYDVKM. The CDR3 loop spans 14 amino acids. V lost 0 bases and J 2 bases, leaving 5 bases between the germline ends.

V gene TRBV5-6 combines with J gene TRBJ1-4; 10 bases match TRBD1. V gave up 4 bases and J gave up 1 base; unmatched junction bases: 4. The germline V gene has CDR1 SGHDT and CDR2 YYEEEE. The CDR3 totals 16 residues. The chain's CDR3 is CASSPGTGVTNEKLFF. For the CDR3, the DNA is TGTGCCAGCAGCCCGGGGACAGGGGTAACTAATGAAAAACTGTTTTTT.

The count of this clone is one. The V call is TRBV29-1, the J call TRBJ2-1, with D unclear. This CDR3 comprises 12 residues. Germline CDR1 SQVTM, CDR2 ANQGSEA. V was pared by 7 bases and J by 7 bases, with 14 bases between. CDR3 protein: CSGKTGANEQFF. The CDR3, as DNA: TGCAGCGGAAAGACTGGAGCAAATGAGCAGTTCTTC.

The chain links TRBV6-4 to TRBJ2-2, with D maybe TRBD2 (5 bases). The germline CDR1 and CDR2 sequences are MRHNA and SNTAGT. V lost 2 bases to trimming and J lost 5 bases, with 6 bases between them. CDR3 length: 13 residues. The DNA of the CDR3 is TGTGCCAGCAGTGACGCGGGTACCGGGGAGCTGTTTTTT. Its protein is CASSDAGTGELFF.

DNA of the CDR3: TGTGCCACCAGCAGTAGGCTGAGCACAGATACGCAGTATTTT. Encoded protein: CATSSRLSTDTQYF. The chain is built from TRBV15 and TRBJ2-3; D unresolved. CDR1 and CDR2 from the germline V gene are LNHNV and YYDKDF (reference sequence). The V end lost 3 bases, the J end lost 0 bases, and 7 bases lay between the germline ends. The CDR3 length is 14 residues. Together with reference TRBV15 and TRBJ2-3, the CDR3 gives the full variable domain: DAMVIQNPRYQVTQFGKPVTLSCSQTLNHNVMYWYQQKSSQAPKLLFHYYDKDFNNEADTPDNFQSRRPNTSFCFLDIRSPGLGDTAMYLCATSSRLSTDTQYFGPGTRLTVL.